This TCR beta chain was captured in a study of cytomegalovirus exposure and HLA in healthy donors. Findings and limits, study-wide: It has been reported that TCR beta sequences accurately predicted the HLA-A and HLA-B alleles of most subjects. A link between a missense DCLRE1C variant and TCR beta V- and J-gene trimming emerged from a later analysis.

The CDR3 length is 15 residues. The V and J ends lost 2 bases and 7 bases respectively, with 18 bases between them. CDR1 and CDR2 (germline): SGHRS, YFSETQ. The study ran its PCR with 60 Vbeta and 13 Jbeta primers. Generated by immunoSEQ multiplex PCR, the TCRdb table keeps only in-frame clones and is missing some. Of around 150,000 clones listed, 82% are singletons. In the case of this clone: The antigen is undetermined.

The TCR sequence derives from a girl under 18 in good health and CMV-seropositive. Sequenced sample: PBMCs. The genes are TRBV5-1 and TRBJ1-2; maybe TRBD1 (6 bases). The CDR3 DNA reads as TGCGCCAGCAGCTTAGAAGGCGTCGCAGGGGTTGGCTACACCTTC. Its translation is CASSLEGVAGVGYTF.